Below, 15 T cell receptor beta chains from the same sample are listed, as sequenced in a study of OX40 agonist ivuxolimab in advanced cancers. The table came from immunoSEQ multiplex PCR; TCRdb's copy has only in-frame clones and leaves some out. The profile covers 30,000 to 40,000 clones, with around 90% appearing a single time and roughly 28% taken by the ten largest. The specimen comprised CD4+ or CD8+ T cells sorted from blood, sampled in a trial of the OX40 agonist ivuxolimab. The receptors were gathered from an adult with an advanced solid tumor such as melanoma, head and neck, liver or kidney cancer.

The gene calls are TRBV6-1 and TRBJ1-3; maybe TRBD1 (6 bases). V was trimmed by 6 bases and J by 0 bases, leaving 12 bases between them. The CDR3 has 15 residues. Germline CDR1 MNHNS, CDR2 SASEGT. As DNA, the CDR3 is TGTGCCAGCAGCGGCAGGGGATACTCTGGAAACACCATATATTTT. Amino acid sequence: CASSGRGYSGNTIYF.

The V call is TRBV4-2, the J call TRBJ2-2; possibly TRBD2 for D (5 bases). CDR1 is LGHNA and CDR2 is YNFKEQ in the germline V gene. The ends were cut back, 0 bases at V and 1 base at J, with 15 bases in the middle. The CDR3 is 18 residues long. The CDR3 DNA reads TGTGCCAGCAGCCAAGATATTCGGGAAAGAGAGAACACCGGGGAGCTGTTTTTT. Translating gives CASSQDIRERENTGELFF.

CDR3 in DNA: TGTGCCAGCAGCGAGGGGACAGGGACTGAAGCTTTCTTT. This codes for CASSEGTGTEAFF. This sequence joins TRBV11-3 and TRBJ1-1; TRBD1 matches 9 bases. There are 13 residues in the CDR3. CDR1 is SGHNT, CDR2 YENEEA, per germline. Losses at the gene ends were 5 bases for V and 5 bases for J; bases not matched to a gene: 3.

CDR3 sequence (DNA): TGCAGCGCCCATTACAATGAGCAGTTCTTC. It yields the protein CSAHYNEQFF. The rearrangement uses TRBV29-1 and TRBJ2-1; D is unclear. Germline lookup yields CDR1 SQVTM and CDR2 ANQGSEA. V lost 7 bases and J 4 bases, leaving 5 bases between the germline ends. CDR3 length: 10 residues.

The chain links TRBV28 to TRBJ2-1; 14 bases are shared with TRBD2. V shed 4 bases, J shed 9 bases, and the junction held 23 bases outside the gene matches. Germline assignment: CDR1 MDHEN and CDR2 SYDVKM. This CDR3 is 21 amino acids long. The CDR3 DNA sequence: TGTGCCAGCAGTTCTCCTCTCCCGGGACTAGCGGGAGTCACGGCTACACTTGAGCAGTTCTTC. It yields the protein CASSSPLPGLAGVTATLEQFF.

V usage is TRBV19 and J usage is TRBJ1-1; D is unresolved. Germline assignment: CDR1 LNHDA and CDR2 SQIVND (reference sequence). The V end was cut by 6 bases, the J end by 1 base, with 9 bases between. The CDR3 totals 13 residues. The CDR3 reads CASSMVANTEAFF. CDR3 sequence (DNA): TGTGCCAGTAGCATGGTAGCGAACACTGAAGCTTTCTTT.

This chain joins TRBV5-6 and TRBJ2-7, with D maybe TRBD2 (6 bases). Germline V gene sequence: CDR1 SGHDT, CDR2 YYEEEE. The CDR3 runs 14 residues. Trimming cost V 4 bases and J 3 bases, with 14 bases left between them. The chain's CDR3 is CASSIAGTFYEQYF. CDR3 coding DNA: TGTGCCAGCAGCATCGCCGGGACTTTCTACGAGCAGTACTTC.

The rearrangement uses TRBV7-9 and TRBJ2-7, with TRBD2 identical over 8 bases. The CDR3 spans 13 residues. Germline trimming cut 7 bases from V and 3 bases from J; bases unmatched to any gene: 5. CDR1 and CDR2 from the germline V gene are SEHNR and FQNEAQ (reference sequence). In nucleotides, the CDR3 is TGTGCCAGCACACTAGCGGAGAACTACGAGCAGTACTTC. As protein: CASTLAENYEQYF.

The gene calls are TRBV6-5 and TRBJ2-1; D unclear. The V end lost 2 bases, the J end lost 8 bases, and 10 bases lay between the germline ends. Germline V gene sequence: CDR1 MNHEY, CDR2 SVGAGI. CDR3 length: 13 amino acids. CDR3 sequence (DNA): TGTGCCAGCAGTTACATAAGGGATCATGAGCAGTTCTTC. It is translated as CASSYIRDHEQFF.

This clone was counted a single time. This CDR3 reads CASSFPGQGGNNEQFF. The CDR3 coding sequence is TGTGCCAGCAGTTTCCCGGGACAGGGGGGGAACAATGAGCAGTTCTTC. V gene TRBV28 combines with J gene TRBJ2-1, with TRBD1 matching over 11 bases. CDR3 length: 16 residues. The V gene end was trimmed by 3 bases and the J gene end by 5 bases; junction bases not matched to a gene: 6. Germline-derived CDR1 and CDR2 are MDHEN and SYDVKM.

CDR3 loop: CASMHEQYF. DNA for the CDR3: TGTGCCAGCATGCACGAGCAGTACTTC. The V gene is TRBV6-1, the J gene TRBJ2-7; D unresolved. The ends were cut back, 7 bases at V and 5 bases at J, with 3 bases in the middle. Germline lookup yields CDR1 MNHNS and CDR2 SASEGT. The CDR3 is 9 residues long.

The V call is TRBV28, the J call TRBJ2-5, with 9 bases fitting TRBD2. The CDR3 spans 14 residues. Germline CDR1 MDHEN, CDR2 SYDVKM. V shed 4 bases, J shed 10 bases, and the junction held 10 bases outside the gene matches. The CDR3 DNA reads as TGTGCCAGCAGTTATGGGACTAGCAAGGTGAACCAGTACTTC. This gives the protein CASSYGTSKVNQYF. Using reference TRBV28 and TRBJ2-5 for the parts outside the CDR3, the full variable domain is DVKVTQSSRYLVKRTGEKVFLECVQDMDHENMFWYRQDPGLGLRLIYFSYDVKMKEKGDIPEGYSVSREKKERFSLILESASTNQTSMYLCASSYGTSKVNQYFGPGTRLLVL.

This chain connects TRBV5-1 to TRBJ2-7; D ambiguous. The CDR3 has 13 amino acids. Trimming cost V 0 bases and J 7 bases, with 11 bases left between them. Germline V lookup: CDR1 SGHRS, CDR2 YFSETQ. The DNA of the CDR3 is TGCGCCAGCAGCTTGGAGGTAGGGCCTGAGCAGTACTTC. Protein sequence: CASSLEVGPEQYF.

The CDR3 DNA reads as TGCGCCAGCAGCTTCACTTCTTCGGCTGGATCTATGAACACTGAAGCTTTCTTT. Translated, it gives CASSFTSSAGSMNTEAFF. The chain couples TRBV5-1 to TRBJ1-1; no definite D call. The CDR3 sequence is 18 residues long. V was trimmed by 2 bases and J by 0 bases, leaving 20 bases between them. Germline V gene lookup returns CDR1 SGHRS and CDR2 YFSETQ.

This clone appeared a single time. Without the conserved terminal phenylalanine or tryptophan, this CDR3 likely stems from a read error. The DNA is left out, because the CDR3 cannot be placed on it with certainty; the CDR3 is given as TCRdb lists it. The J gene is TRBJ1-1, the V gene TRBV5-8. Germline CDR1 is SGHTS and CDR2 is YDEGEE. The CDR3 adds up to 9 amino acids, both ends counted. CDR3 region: CASSFTQFC.